The rows below give T cell receptor beta chains drawn from one sample of a study of blood T cell repertoires in COVID-19. Profiled with immunoSEQ multiplex PCR; TCRdb holds only in-frame clones, not every one. The sample holds around 80,000 clones, under 85% seen once. Sequenced: peripheral blood. The receptors shown here come from a woman aged 80 or over with acute or convalescent COVID-19. CDR3s include the opening cysteine and the closing phenylalanine or tryptophan. A D gene is named only where the DNA matches it firmly. Size is stated for part of the rows, as once, few or many counts, or as a class when the clone is expanded.

d_gene	v_gene	len	abundance	j_gene	CDR3nt	CDR3aa
TRBD2	TRBV5-6	15	NA	TRBJ2-7	TGTGCCAGCAGCTTAAATAGCGGGAGGGCCTTCGAGCAGTACTTC	CASSLNSGRAFEQYF
NA	TRBV7-2	14	NA	TRBJ2-2	TGTGCCAGCAGCTTGAGGGGGGGAACCGGGGAGCTGTTTTTT	CASSLRGGTGELFF
NA	TRBV28	14	once	TRBJ1-2	TGTGCCAGCAGCCCCGACGGGGGGGGCTATGGCTACACCTTC	CASSPDGGGYGYTF
TRBD2	TRBV9	15	medium-sized	TRBJ2-3	TGTGCCAGCAGCGTAAGCGGGAGGGGCGCAGATACGCAGTATTTT	CASSVSGRGADTQYF
NA	TRBV7-9	16	NA	TRBJ2-2	TGTGCCAGCAGCTCCCGGGACTTCGCGAACACCGGGGAGCTGTTTTTT	CASSSRDFANTGELFF
TRBD2	TRBV5-1	17	once	TRBJ2-7	TGCGCCAGCAGCTTCGGACTAGCGGGAGGGCCGTCATCGGAGCAGTACTTC	CASSFGLAGGPSSEQYF
TRBD2	TRBV2	15	NA	TRBJ2-3	TGTGCCAGCAGCGCCCCGGGACTAGTCGGTGATACGCAGTATTTT	CASSAPGLVGDTQYF
NA	TRBV3-1/TRBV3-2	13	NA	TRBJ1-2	TGTGCCAGCAGCCAATCGAGGACAGCGTGGTGCACCTTC	CASSQSRTAWCTF
TRBD1	TRBV4-1	17	once	TRBJ2-7	TGCGCCAGCAGCCAAGATCCCGGACAGGGGGCGGGATACGAGCAGTACTTC	CASSQDPGQGAGYEQYF
NA	TRBV10-1	10	once	TRBJ2-2	TGCGCCACGCGTACCGGGGAGCTGTTTTTT	CATRTGELFF
NA	TRBV11-2	15	NA	TRBJ2-7	TGTGCCAGCAGCTTAGAAACAGGGCCTTGGAACGAGCAGTACTTC	CASSLETGPWNEQYF
TRBD1	TRBV10-2	15	once	TRBJ2-3	TGCGCCAGCAGTGATGACAGGGGCCCCACAGATACGCAGTATTTT	CASSDDRGPTDTQYF
TRBD1	TRBV19	15	NA	TRBJ1-4	TGTGCCAGTATAGGGACAGGGGTTACTAATGAAAAACTGTTTTTT	CASIGTGVTNEKLFF
TRBD2	TRBV7-2	15	once	TRBJ2-3	TGTGCCAGCAGCTTGAACGGGAGGGTGGCAGATACGCAGTATTTT	CASSLNGRVADTQYF